This section outlines one T cell receptor beta chain sequence together with its context. V lost 4 bases and J 7 bases, leaving 14 bases between the germline ends. CDR3 length equals 14 residues. Germline V lookup: CDR1 SGHVS, CDR2 FQNEAQ. Per the original methods: Nucleated cell number was recorded as an estimate derived from reference gene primer amplification. Clones were sequenced by immunoSEQ multiplex PCR, and TCRdb holds only the in-frame ones, with some missing. The DNA gave D and trimming, while V, J and clone size come from that table. The table has over 85,000 clones, 70% to 80% seen once. This sample is drawn from a study of blood T cell repertoires in COVID-19. Turning to the study itself: The United States, Italy and Spain provided the acute and convalescent COVID-19 samples. Sources were T cells, B-cell-depleted T cells, or PBMCs; the material itself was cDNA or gDNA.

The sequencing input was peripheral blood. The receptor comes from a human donor in a cohort sampled during active COVID-19. The gene calls are TRBV7-8 and TRBJ2-1; tentatively, D is TRBD1 (6 bases). For the CDR3, the DNA is TGTGCCAGCAGCTATCAAGGGGGTGGGAATGAGCAGTTCTTC. It yields the protein CASSYQGGGNEQFF.